These 22 T cell receptor beta chains were sequenced from one sample in a study of OX40 agonist ivuxolimab in advanced cancers. Clones were read by immunoSEQ multiplex PCR, and TCRdb kept only the in-frame ones, dropping some. The data contain tens of thousands of clones, around 90% of them seen just once; the ten biggest clones take up 8% to 10%. This sample comprised CD4+ or CD8+ T cells sorted from blood, obtained in a trial of the OX40 agonist ivuxolimab. Receptors were obtained from an adult with an advanced solid tumor such as melanoma, head and neck, liver or kidney cancer.

The chain recombines TRBV28 with TRBJ1-3, with D maybe TRBD1 (6 bases). CDR3 length: 14 amino acids. V was pared by 6 bases and J by 9 bases, with 18 bases between. CDR1 is MDHEN and CDR2 is SYDVKM in the germline V gene. The DNA of the CDR3 is TGTGCCAGCAGCGACAGGACCGTCGGGATCACCATATATTTT. It translates to CASSDRTVGITIYF.

The chain recombines TRBV28 with TRBJ1-6; maybe TRBD1 (5 bases). Per germline, CDR1 MDHEN and CDR2 SYDVKM. The CDR3 length is 13 residues. With 7 bases removed from V and 5 bases from J, the gap between germline ends came to 9 bases. The CDR3 region has the DNA TGTGCCAGCAACCGGGACGATAATTCACCCCTCCACTTT. This sequence encodes CASNRDDNSPLHF.

The chain links TRBV4-1 to TRBJ2-3; weak D call: TRBD2 (6 bases). V shed 1 base and J shed 0 bases, with 20 bases lying between them. The CDR3 runs to 19 residues. The germline CDR1 and CDR2 sequences are MGHRA and YSYEKL. DNA of the CDR3: TGCGCCAGCAGCCAAGCGGCCGTTGGGACTGTCACTAGCACAGATACGCAGTATTTT. Its translation is CASSQAAVGTVTSTDTQYF.

V and J are TRBV19 and TRBJ2-2; 7 positions match TRBD1. Germline V gene lookup returns CDR1 LNHDA and CDR2 SQIVND (reference sequence). This CDR3 contains 13 residues. J lost 5 bases, V lost 6 bases, and 3 bases had no gene match. CDR3 nucleotide sequence: TGTGCCAGTAGAATGACAGGGACCGGGGAGCTGTTTTTT. This gives the protein CASRMTGTGELFF.

The rearrangement links TRBV28 to TRBJ2-7; a possible D gene is TRBD1 (5 bases). CDR3 length: 13 residues. V was cut by 6 bases and J by 3 bases, with 12 bases left in between. Germline CDR1 MDHEN, CDR2 SYDVKM. The CDR3 region is CASRRTLSYEQYF. In DNA form, the CDR3 reads TGTGCCAGCAGACGGACACTTAGCTACGAGCAGTACTTC. Supplemented by reference TRBV28 and TRBJ2-7, the full variable domain reads DVKVTQSSRYLVKRTGEKVFLECVQDMDHENMFWYRQDPGLGLRLIYFSYDVKMKEKGDIPEGYSVSREKKERFSLILESASTNQTSMYLCASRRTLSYEQYFGPGTRLTVT.

This chain uses TRBV6-5 with TRBJ2-7, with D perhaps TRBD1 or TRBD2 (5 bases each). Germline loops: CDR1 MNHEY, CDR2 SVGAGI. V was shortened by 6 bases and J by 1 base, with 13 bases between the two germline ends. The CDR3 contains 14 residues. The CDR3 protein is CASRLRDASYEQYF. The DNA of the CDR3 is TGTGCCAGCAGGCTACGGGACGCTTCCTACGAGCAGTACTTC.

This sequence joins TRBV28 and TRBJ1-2; D is unresolved. The CDR3 is made up of 14 amino acids. The germline V gene encodes CDR1 MDHEN and CDR2 SYDVKM. V lost 7 bases and J lost 8, with 20 bases in between. For the CDR3, the DNA is TGTGCCAGCACCTCGACCGGGAGGCTTAGAGGCTACACCTTC. This codes for CASTSTGRLRGYTF.

This chain uses TRBV10-2 with TRBJ1-5, with TRBD1 as a possible D gene (6 bases). The CDR3 length is 14 residues. CDR1 WSHSY and CDR2 SAAADI come from the germline V gene. V was pared by 5 bases and J by 5 bases, with 13 bases between. In nucleotides, the CDR3 is TGCGCCAGCAGTAAGTTACAGGGAGATCAGCCCCAGCATTTT. Translating gives CASSKLQGDQPQHF.

The chain carries TRBV29-1 and TRBJ2-2; D not resolved. Trimming stripped 6 bases from V and 8 bases from J, with 10 bases between. Germline V CDR1 and CDR2: SQVTM, ANQGSEA. The CDR3 is made up of 11 amino acids. CDR3 region: CSVPLLGELFF. In DNA form, the CDR3 reads TGCAGCGTGCCCCTCTTAGGGGAGCTGTTTTTT.

This chain connects TRBV4-1 to TRBJ1-2; D not certain. The germline V gene has CDR1 MGHRA and CDR2 YSYEKL. The V end lost 1 base, the J end lost 2 bases, and 8 bases lay between the germline ends. CDR3 length: 14 residues. The CDR3 spells CASSQVGRNYGYTF. CDR3 sequence (DNA): TGCGCCAGCAGCCAAGTTGGCCGAAACTATGGCTACACCTTC.

This chain uses TRBV6-5 with TRBJ2-3; D not resolved. CDR1 and CDR2 (germline): MNHEY, SVGAGI. V gave up 2 bases and J gave up 2 bases, with 8 bases separating them. The CDR3 loop spans 14 amino acids. For the CDR3, the DNA is TGTGCCAGCAGTTACAAACAGCCCACAGATACGCAGTATTTT. It codes for CASSYKQPTDTQYF.

On this clone: Other nucleotide sequences in the sample specify the same CDR3. The rearrangement joins TRBV18 to TRBJ2-7; 7 bases are a match to TRBD1. V trimming: 3 bases; J trimming: 3 bases; junction bases outside the gene matches: 5. This CDR3 has 14 amino acids. Per the germline V gene, CDR1 is KGHSH and CDR2 is LQKENI. Written as DNA, the CDR3 is TGTGCCAGCTCACCGGGAACAGGGGACTACGAGCAGTACTTC. It specifies CASSPGTGDYEQYF.

This sequence joins TRBV7-6 and TRBJ2-1; 7 nucleotides match TRBD2. CDR3 size: 20 residues. Germline CDR1 and CDR2: SGHVS and FNYEAQ. With V trimmed by 2 bases and J by 4 bases, 20 bases remained unmatched. The CDR3 loop is CASSLKSAGFSRLAYNEQFF. As DNA, the CDR3 is TGTGCCAGCAGCTTAAAGTCAGCCGGTTTTTCGAGACTAGCATACAATGAGCAGTTCTTC.

The V gene is TRBV5-5, the J gene TRBJ2-1; TRBD2 agrees at 8 bases. The CDR3 covers 13 residues. CDR1 and CDR2 from the germline V gene are SGHKS and YYEKEE (reference sequence). V shed 0 bases, J shed 9 bases, and the junction held 2 bases outside the gene matches. CDR3 coding DNA: TGTGCCAGCAGCTTGGTTAGCGGGACTGAGCAGTTCTTC. Its translation is CASSLVSGTEQFF.

The chain combines TRBV5-4 with TRBJ2-7, with TRBD2 identical over 8 bases. J lost 5 bases, V lost 4 bases, and 11 bases had no gene match. Germline CDR1 is SGHNT and CDR2 is YYREEE (reference sequence). This CDR3 region has 15 residues. The CDR3 DNA reads TGTGCCAGCAGCCCTCGGGGGGGGGCGGCCCACGAGCAGTACTTC. It codes for CASSPRGGAAHEQYF.

J is TRBJ2-2 and V is TRBV6-4, with D perhaps matching TRBD2 (6 bases). Germline CDR1 is MRHNA and CDR2 is SNTAGT. The CDR3 has 15 residues. V was clipped by 6 bases and J by 4 bases, with 15 bases between them. CDR3 protein: CASSRRAGGTGELFF. CDR3 DNA: TGTGCCAGCAGCCGGAGGGCCGGGGGCACCGGGGAGCTGTTTTTT.

The V gene is TRBV6-5, the J gene TRBJ2-7; a possible D gene is TRBD2 (5 bases). The CDR3 extends over 14 amino acids. V was clipped by 6 bases and J by 2 bases, with 14 bases between them. The germline gives CDR1 MNHEY, CDR2 SVGAGI. The CDR3 sequence: CASRRNSVTYEQYF. CDR3 coding DNA: TGTGCCAGCAGGAGAAATAGCGTAACCTACGAGCAGTACTTC.

This clone has only a few counts. The CDR3 region has the DNA TGTGCCAGTAGTTCCGGGGACGTCCTAATTCAGTACTTC. It codes for CASSSGDVLIQYF. This chain joins TRBV19 and TRBJ2-4, with D perhaps given as TRBD1 or TRBD2 (5 bases each). This CDR3 spans 13 amino acids. V was trimmed by 5 bases and J by 10 bases, leaving 15 bases between them. The germline CDR1 and CDR2 sequences are LNHDA and SQIVND (reference sequence).

The CDR3 is CASSWDRGTTNEKLFF. In DNA form, the CDR3 reads TGTGCCAGCAGTTGGGACAGGGGAACAACTAATGAAAAACTGTTTTTT. The chain employs TRBV6-5 and TRBJ1-4; 10 positions agree with TRBD1. Germline CDR1 MNHEY, CDR2 SVGAGI. J was trimmed by 0 bases and V by 4 bases; bases with no gene match: 2. This CDR3 has 16 residues.

The chain employs TRBV28 and TRBJ1-2; D gene unclear. The CDR3 is 14 residues long. CDR1 MDHEN and CDR2 SYDVKM come from the germline V gene. Trimming removed 6 bases from V and 3 bases from J, with 14 bases in between. The CDR3 region has the DNA TGTGCCAGCAGCCAATTGGGTAGGGACTATGGCTACACCTTC. Its protein is CASSQLGRDYGYTF.

The J gene is TRBJ2-1, the V gene TRBV15; TRBD2 might be the D (6 bases). CDR3 length equals 17 residues. The germline V gene has CDR1 LNHNV and CDR2 YYDKDF (reference sequence). Trimming shortened V by 0 bases and J by 3 bases, and 15 bases separated the two germline ends. This CDR3 is CATSRDRVLAGYNEQFF. The CDR3 DNA follows: TGTGCCACCAGCAGAGATCGGGTACTAGCCGGCTACAATGAGCAGTTCTTC.

This chain connects TRBV27 to TRBJ2-7; 7 nucleotides match TRBD1. CDR1 and CDR2 from the germline V gene are MNHEY and SMNVEV (reference sequence). There are 15 residues in the CDR3. Trimming cost V 6 bases and J 0 bases; bases outside gene matches: 8. The CDR3 is CASRNGQAISYEQYF. CDR3 nucleotide sequence: TGTGCCAGCAGAAACGGACAGGCAATCTCCTACGAGCAGTACTTC.